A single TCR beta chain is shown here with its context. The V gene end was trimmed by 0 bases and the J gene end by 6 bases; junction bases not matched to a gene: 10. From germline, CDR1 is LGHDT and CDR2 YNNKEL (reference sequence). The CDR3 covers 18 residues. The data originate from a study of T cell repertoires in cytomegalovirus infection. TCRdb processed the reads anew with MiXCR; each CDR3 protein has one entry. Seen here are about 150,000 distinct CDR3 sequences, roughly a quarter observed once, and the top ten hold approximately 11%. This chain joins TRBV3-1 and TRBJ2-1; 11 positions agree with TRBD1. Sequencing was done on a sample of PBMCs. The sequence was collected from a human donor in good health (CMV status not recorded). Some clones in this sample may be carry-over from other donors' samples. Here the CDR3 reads CASSQEGMIGTGGNEQFF. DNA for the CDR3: TGTGCCAGCAGCCAAGAAGGGATGATAGGGACAGGGGGCAATGAGCAGTTCTTC.